This TCR beta chain was captured in a study of beta chain features in type 1 diabetes. Overall study: In all, some 100 million sorted cells from all samples were analyzed. General study points: Since sequencing was performed on cDNA, cells with high TCR expression could be over-represented. Any HLA-type effect on TCRB rearrangement remained unresolved here.

It was one heparinised blood draw, averaging about 120 mL, that each donor gave. The investigators reverse transcribed all of the isolated RNA, so they sequenced expressed TCRB transcripts. Sequenced by immunoSEQ multiplex PCR; TCRdb stores in-frame clones only, minus some. Here the sample spans hundreds of thousands of clones, roughly 16% being singletons. Germline CDR1 reads SNHLY; CDR2 reads FYNNEI. V lost 6 bases, J lost 5 bases, and 10 bases lay in between. There are 12 residues in the CDR3. To note about this clone: Its specificity is not known.

Sequences were obtained from naive CD4+ T cells from blood. The chain employs TRBV2 and TRBJ2-5, with a possible D match to TRBD2 (6 bases). The sequence came from a man aged 18 to 29 in good health. CDR3: CASREGHETQYF. CDR3 nucleotides: TGTGCCAGCAGGGAGGGTCATGAGACCCAGTACTTC.